This TCR beta chain was recovered during a study of tissue T cells after allogeneic stem cell transplantation. Details on this clone: Its target is unknown. Gene names refer to mouse genes. The CDR3 end falls 1 residue outside the read, so it is completed with the germline J gene.

Study results and limitations: Alloreactivity or antigen specificity of tissue TCRs was not determined; some clones might be host cells. Tissue-detected TCR repertoire was only partly captured by blood and spleen T cells.

CDR3 sequences, V/J genes, frequencies and template counts came from survey-depth TCRbeta sequencing. Profiling relied on immunoSEQ multiplex PCR, and the TCRdb table lists in-frame clones only, not all of them. In the table there are around 51,000 clones, about three quarters of which are singletons. There are 12 residues in the CDR3. The germline V gene encodes CDR1 SGHSA and CDR2 FRNQAP. V lost 0 bases to trimming and J lost 6 bases, with 5 bases between them. The clonotype was recovered from a pool of C57BL/6 mice in good health. Sequenced input: sorted cells pooled from one or two spleens. The chain couples TRBV16 to TRBJ1-1, with D possibly being TRBD1 (5 bases). The chain's CDR3 is CASSLEGAEVFF. The DNA read from the CDR3 is TGTGCAAGCAGCTTAGAGGGGGCAGAAGTCTTC.